The 15 T cell receptor beta chains in this list originate from one sample, sequenced in a study of cytomegalovirus exposure and HLA in healthy donors. The primer mix had 60 Vbeta and 13 Jbeta primers. Assay: immunoSEQ multiplex PCR; the TCRdb copy retains only in-frame clones and omits some. Seen here are about 300,000 clones, 80% to 90% observed once, and the top ten hold less than 4%. The sample comprised PBMCs. Receptors were obtained from a man aged 40-49 years in good health and CMV-seropositive.

The chain combines TRBV6-5 with TRBJ1-2; 7 bases map to TRBD1. The CDR3 is 14 residues long. CDR1 and CDR2 (germline): MNHEY, SVGAGI. The V and J ends lost 6 bases and 0 bases, in that order; junction bases with no gene match: 4. The CDR3 nucleotides are TGTGCCAGCAGCTTGACAGGGTCTAACTATGGCTACACCTTC. Translating it yields CASSLTGSNYGYTF.

The chain couples TRBV5-1 to TRBJ1-1, with D possibly TRBD1 on 6 matching bases. This CDR3 is 15 amino acids long. Looked up from germline, CDR1 is SGHRS and CDR2 is YFSETQ. The V gene lost 2 bases and the J gene lost 1 base, with 12 bases spanning the gap. The CDR3 region has the DNA TGCGCCAGCAGCTTACAGGGTAGAGGGAACACTGAAGCTTTCTTT. Translated: CASSLQGRGNTEAFF. The full variable domain, in which reference TRBV5-1 and TRBJ1-1 provide the parts outside the CDR3, is KAGVTQTPRYLIKTRGQQVTLSCSPISGHRSVSWYQQTPGQGLQFLFEYFSETQRNKGNFPGRFSGRQFSNSRSEMNVSTLELGDSALYLCASSLQGRGNTEAFFGQGTRLTVV.

The chain joins TRBV30 to TRBJ1-6; no firm D call. Germline lookup yields CDR1 GTSNPN and CDR2 SVGIG (reference sequence). Trimming removed 1 base from V and 14 bases from J, with 15 bases in between. The CDR3 sequence is 13 residues long. This CDR3 is CAWSAPTPLTLHF. Here the CDR3 DNA reads TGTGCCTGGAGTGCCCCGACACCTTTAACCCTCCACTTT.

The V call is TRBV27, the J call TRBJ2-7; 9 bases are a match to TRBD2. This CDR3 is built from 15 residues. The ends lost 4 bases at V and 5 bases at J; junction bases unmatched: 9. CDR1 is MNHEY and CDR2 is SMNVEV in the germline V gene (reference sequence). The CDR3 here is CASSSTRTSEDEQYF. The DNA for the CDR3 is TGTGCCAGCAGTTCGACCAGGACTAGCGAAGACGAGCAGTACTTC.

V is TRBV28 and J is TRBJ2-7; 8 bases match TRBD2. Germline lookup yields CDR1 MDHEN and CDR2 SYDVKM. CDR3 length: 14 residues. The junction had 7 bases not matched to a gene; V was cut back by 3 bases and J by 6 bases. The CDR3 is CASSFSGTSSEQYF. CDR3 coding DNA: TGTGCCAGCAGTTTCTCCGGGACTAGTAGCGAGCAGTACTTC.

This clone was seen only a few times. The chain uses TRBV30 and TRBJ1-5, with D maybe TRBD1 (6 bases). V shed 2 bases and J shed 5 bases, with 10 bases lying between them. CDR3 length: 13 amino acids. Germline V gene sequence: CDR1 GTSNPN, CDR2 SVGIG (reference sequence). The CDR3 region is CAWSIQGDQPQHF. CDR3 sequence (DNA): TGTGCCTGGAGTATACAGGGTGATCAGCCCCAGCATTTT.

The chain joins TRBV19 to TRBJ2-1, with 7 positions matching TRBD1. The V and J ends lost 6 bases and 6 bases, in that order; junction bases with no gene match: 5. CDR1 and CDR2 (germline): LNHDA, SQIVND (reference sequence). The CDR3 length is 13 residues. CDR3 in amino acids: CASRADRVNEQFF. The CDR3 region has the DNA TGTGCCAGTAGAGCTGACAGGGTCAATGAGCAGTTCTTC.

The V and J genes are TRBV14 and TRBJ2-1; D is possibly TRBD2 (6 bases). Trimming removed 4 bases from V and 6 bases from J, with 16 bases in between. From germline, CDR1 is SGHDN and CDR2 FVKESK. The CDR3 consists of 15 residues. The CDR3 DNA is TGTGCCAGCAGCCCAACAGCGGGCCCGCTCAATGAGCAGTTCTTC. This gives the protein CASSPTAGPLNEQFF.

CDR3 coding DNA: TGTGCCAGCAGTCTTCGAGGGAGCCCCGGAAACACCATATATTTT. Translated, it gives CASSLRGSPGNTIYF. This rearrangement joins TRBV27 to TRBJ1-3; D ambiguous. V lost 5 bases and J 4 bases, leaving 15 bases between the germline ends. Germline CDR1 and CDR2: MNHEY and SMNVEV (reference sequence). This CDR3 is 15 amino acids long.

The CDR3 protein is CASSLLWGGDTQYF. For the CDR3, the DNA is TGTGCCAGCAGTTTATTGTGGGGGGGAGATACGCAGTATTTT. V gene TRBV27 combines with J gene TRBJ2-3, with 7 bases lining up with TRBD2. V gave up 1 base and J gave up 5 bases; unmatched junction bases: 3. The CDR3 runs to 14 residues. Germline V CDR1 and CDR2: MNHEY, SMNVEV (reference sequence).

The V gene is TRBV27, the J gene TRBJ2-1; weak D call: TRBD2 (6 bases). The CDR3 extends over 15 amino acids. Trimming removed 5 bases at V and 5 bases at J, with 16 bases between. Germline CDR1 reads MNHEY; CDR2 reads SMNVEV (reference sequence). The CDR3 nucleotides are TGTGCCAGCAGTACGGGACTCCGACCCCACAATGAGCAGTTCTTC. Translating gives CASSTGLRPHNEQFF.

This clone came up a few times. The chain couples TRBV6-5 to TRBJ2-3, with D maybe TRBD2 (6 bases). V lost 6 bases and J lost 3, with 10 bases in between. This CDR3 has 13 residues. Germline V gene lookup returns CDR1 MNHEY and CDR2 SVGAGI. The CDR3 DNA follows: TGTGCCAGCAGCATCGGACTAACAGATACGCAGTATTTT. This translates into CASSIGLTDTQYF.

The chain couples TRBV9 to TRBJ2-3; TRBD2 is a possible D gene (8 bases). V was pared by 1 base and J by 4 bases, with 19 bases between. Looked up from germline, CDR1 is SGDLS and CDR2 is YYNGEE. The CDR3 extends over 17 amino acids. The CDR3 is CASSVLGLGGTADTQYF. In nucleotides, the CDR3 is TGTGCCAGCAGCGTACTGGGACTAGGTGGGACAGCAGATACGCAGTATTTT. The full variable domain, its missing parts supplied by reference TRBV9 and TRBJ2-3, is DSGVTQTPKHLITATGQRVTLRCSPRSGDLSVYWYQQSLDQGLQFLIQYYNGEERAKGNILERFSAQQFPDLHSELNLSSLELGDSALYFCASSVLGLGGTADTQYFGPGTRLTVL.

This sequence joins TRBV7-9 and TRBJ2-5; D possibly corresponds to TRBD2 (5 bases). Trimming took 1 base from V and 1 from J, leaving 13 bases between them. CDR1 and CDR2 (germline): SEHNR, FQNEAQ (reference sequence). This CDR3 contains 16 residues. The CDR3 reads CASSLELRGTQETQYF. The CDR3 region has the DNA TGTGCCAGCAGCTTAGAGTTACGGGGTACCCAAGAGACCCAGTACTTC. The variable domain in full, with the rest retrieved from reference TRBV7-9 and TRBJ2-5, is DTGVSQNPRHKITKRGQNVTFRCDPISEHNRLYWYRQTLGQGPEFLTYFQNEAQLEKSRLLSDRFSAERPKGSFSTLEIQRTEQGDSAMYLCASSLELRGTQETQYFGPGTRLLVL.

The rearrangement uses TRBV11-2 and TRBJ2-7; 8 bases are shared with TRBD2. The CDR3 has 15 residues. Germline V gives CDR1 SGHAT, CDR2 FQNNGV. V trimming: 5 bases; J trimming: 0 bases; junction bases outside the gene matches: 6. CDR3 in amino acids: CASSAGLAHSYEQYF. The CDR3 bases are TGTGCCAGCAGCGCCGGACTAGCCCACTCCTACGAGCAGTACTTC.